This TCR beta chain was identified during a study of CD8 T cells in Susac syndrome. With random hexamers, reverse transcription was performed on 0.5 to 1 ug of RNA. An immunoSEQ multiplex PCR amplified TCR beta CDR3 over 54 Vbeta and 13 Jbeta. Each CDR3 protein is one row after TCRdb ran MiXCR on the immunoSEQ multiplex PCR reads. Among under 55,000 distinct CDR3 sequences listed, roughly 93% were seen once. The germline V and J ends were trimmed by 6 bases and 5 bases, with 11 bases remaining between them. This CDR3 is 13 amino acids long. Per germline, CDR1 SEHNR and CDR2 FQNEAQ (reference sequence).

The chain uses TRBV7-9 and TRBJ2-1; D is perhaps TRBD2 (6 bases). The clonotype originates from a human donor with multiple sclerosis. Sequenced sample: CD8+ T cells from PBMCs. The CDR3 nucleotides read TGTGCCAGCAGTCCTAGACTAGACAATGAGCAGTTCTTC. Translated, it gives CASSPRLDNEQFF.